The subject of this entry is one T cell receptor beta chain. What it binds is unknown. These data are taken from a study of shared clonotypes between healthy human individuals. Study-wide points: The small donor group covered limited genetic and exposure diversity.

Naive CD8 isolation took CD45RO-negative cells positively selected for CCR7 and excluded terminally differentiated effector memory CD45RA+ cells. The data were produced by immunoSEQ multiplex PCR, yet TCRdb's version contains in-frame clones alone and is incomplete. This repertoire shows around 1.9 million clones, about 94% found once; its top ten account for over 1.5%. CDR1 is MDHEN, CDR2 SYDVKM, per germline. The ends lost 3 bases at V and 2 bases at J; junction bases unmatched: 15. This CDR3 has 19 residues. This TCR came from a man in his late teens or twenties in good health. Some clones in this sample may be carry-over from other donors' samples. What was sequenced was naive CD8+ T cells from PBMCs. V is TRBV28 and J is TRBJ1-4, with 7 bases aligning to TRBD1. CDR3 in DNA: TGTGCCAGCAGTTTCCCACGACGTGGCAGGGGGTATACTAATGAAAAACTGTTTTTT. Translation: CASSFPRRGRGYTNEKLFF.